The 15 T cell receptor beta chains below come from one sample, sequenced in a study of graft-versus-host responses after intestinal transplantation. Their specific antigens are unknown. Sequencing used immunoSEQ multiplex PCR; TCRdb keeps in-frame clones, though not all of them. This table has fewer than 120,000 clones, over 85% appearing once. Sequenced here: unstimulated CD8+ T cells sorted from spleen or lymph node cells, sampled before intestinal transplant. The source is a human donor who received an intestinal transplant.

The chain has TRBV6-1 and TRBJ2-7; tentative D call: TRBD1 (5 bases). This CDR3 region has 15 residues. Trimming stripped 1 base from V and 3 bases from J, with 13 bases between. Germline CDR1 MNHNS, CDR2 SASEGT. The CDR3 loop is CASSEVSGPVYEQYF. CDR3 DNA sequence: TGTGCCAGCAGTGAAGTATCAGGGCCGGTCTACGAGCAGTACTTC.

The rearrangement links TRBV6-5 to TRBJ2-7; 12 positions agree with TRBD1. The CDR3 loop spans 15 amino acids. V was pared by 4 bases and J by 5 bases, with 6 bases of the junction left unmatched. Germline-derived CDR1 and CDR2 are MNHEY and SVGAGI. CDR3 sequence (DNA): TGTGCCAGCAGTTCATCCGGGACAGGGGGCAACGAGCAGTACTTC. This codes for CASSSSGTGGNEQYF.

This clone has just one count. The chain joins TRBV9 to TRBJ2-1, with D tentatively TRBD2 (7 bases). The germline gives CDR1 SGDLS, CDR2 YYNGEE. This CDR3 is built from 17 residues. V shed 4 bases and J shed 8 bases, with 25 bases lying between them. CDR3 protein: CASSSRGGDSGLDEQFF. In nucleotides, the CDR3 is TGTGCCAGCAGCTCAAGGGGGGGGGACTCTGGGTTGGATGAGCAGTTCTTC.

This clone was found a few times. The V call is TRBV27, the J call TRBJ2-7; no clear D gene. The CDR3 is made up of 13 amino acids. CDR1 MNHEY and CDR2 SMNVEV come from the germline V gene (reference sequence). V was trimmed by 4 bases and J by 2 bases, leaving 9 bases between them. CDR3 residues: CASSYGFTYEQYF. The CDR3 DNA follows: TGTGCCAGCAGTTACGGCTTCACCTACGAGCAGTACTTC.

The rearrangement links TRBV19 to TRBJ2-1, with TRBD1 identical over 7 bases. Germline V gene sequence: CDR1 LNHDA, CDR2 SQIVND (reference sequence). This CDR3 has 13 residues. Germline trimming cut 3 bases from V and 6 bases from J; bases unmatched to any gene: 2. The CDR3 loop is CASSMTGINEQFF. In nucleotides, the CDR3 is TGTGCCAGTAGTATGACAGGGATCAATGAGCAGTTCTTC.

The genes are TRBV11-3 and TRBJ1-1; D unresolved. With 1 base removed from V and 1 base from J, the gap between germline ends came to 4 bases. The CDR3 covers 13 residues. Germline V gives CDR1 SGHNT, CDR2 YENEEA. CDR3 bases: TGTGCCAGCAGCTTAGCCACGAACACTGAAGCTTTCTTT. It codes for CASSLATNTEAFF. Full variable domain (rest looked up from reference TRBV11-3 and TRBJ1-1): EAGVVQSPRYKIIEKKQPVAFWCNPISGHNTLYWYLQNLGQGPELLIRYENEEAVDDSQLPKDRFSAERLKGVDSTLKIQPAELGDSAVYLCASSLATNTEAFFGQGTRLTVV.

This rearrangement joins TRBV9 to TRBJ2-3; D may be TRBD2 (5 bases). The germline V gene has CDR1 SGDLS and CDR2 YYNGEE. This CDR3 region has 14 residues. V dropped 1 base and J dropped 4 bases, with 10 bases sitting between them. This chain's CDR3 is CASSVQGSPDTQYF. The DNA for the CDR3 is TGTGCCAGCAGCGTACAAGGGAGCCCAGATACGCAGTATTTT.

The chain couples TRBV27 to TRBJ1-1; a possible D gene is TRBD1 (6 bases). Trimming took off 4 bases at V and 0 bases at J, with 9 bases between the two ends. Germline lookup yields CDR1 MNHEY and CDR2 SMNVEV (reference sequence). This CDR3 has 14 residues. The CDR3: CASSSNRVNTEAFF. In DNA form, the CDR3 reads TGTGCCAGCAGTTCGAACAGGGTGAACACTGAAGCTTTCTTT.

This clone is a singleton in its sample. The chain has TRBV28 and TRBJ2-7; no reliable D call. Trimming removed 8 bases at V and 5 bases at J, with 13 bases between. This CDR3 comprises 12 residues. Germline CDR1 reads MDHEN; CDR2 reads SYDVKM. As DNA, the CDR3 is TGTGCCAGCTTTTCCATCCCCGACGAGCAGTACTTC. It translates to CASFSIPDEQYF.

This clone came up once. The V and J genes are TRBV6-5 and TRBJ2-1; TRBD1 aligns across 9 bases. The V and J ends lost 6 bases and 2 bases, in that order; junction bases with no gene match: 5. There are 15 residues in the CDR3. The V gene's germline CDR1 is MNHEY and CDR2 SVGAGI. CDR3 residues: CASRAGTGTYNEQFF. In DNA, the CDR3 is TGTGCCAGCAGGGCCGGGACAGGGACCTACAATGAGCAGTTCTTC.

This chain links TRBV7-9 with TRBJ1-1; TRBD1 is a possible D gene (5 bases). From germline, CDR1 is SEHNR and CDR2 FQNEAQ (reference sequence). This CDR3 has 12 residues. Trimming cost V 4 bases and J 4 bases, with 7 bases left between them. The CDR3 DNA is TGTGCCAGCAGCTGGGGGACCACTGAAGCTTTCTTT. Its translation: CASSWGTTEAFF.

CDR3 bases: TGTGCCAGCGGACTAGCGATGGCCTACGAGCAGTACTTC. Protein product: CASGLAMAYEQYF. The chain links TRBV6-5 to TRBJ2-7; TRBD2 matches at 9 bases. The CDR3 consists of 13 residues. Unmatched junction bases numbered 4, after V lost 8 bases and J lost 2 bases. In germline, CDR1 is MNHEY, CDR2 SVGAGI.

The V call is TRBV7-9, the J call TRBJ1-3; D is ambiguous. This CDR3 contains 15 residues. Germline CDR1 SEHNR, CDR2 FQNEAQ (reference sequence). V was pared by 5 bases and J by 4 bases, with 15 bases between. CDR3 sequence (DNA): TGTGCCAGCAGCCCCTCCGCGAGGATAGGAAACACCATATATTTT. This encodes CASSPSARIGNTIYF.

V is TRBV7-9 and J is TRBJ2-3; D remains ambiguous. V dropped 5 bases and J dropped 0 bases, with 15 bases sitting between them. Germline V gene lookup returns CDR1 SEHNR and CDR2 FQNEAQ (reference sequence). This CDR3 region has 16 residues. CDR3 in amino acids: CASSPLIGRSTDTQYF. The CDR3 DNA sequence: TGTGCCAGCAGCCCGTTGATTGGCAGAAGCACAGATACGCAGTATTTT.

The chain uses TRBV10-2 and TRBJ2-7, with TRBD1 matching over 7 bases. This CDR3 has 14 residues. The trim removed 6 bases at V and 1 base at J, leaving 6 bases unmatched. The V gene's germline CDR1 is WSHSY and CDR2 SAAADI. The CDR3 nucleotides are TGCGCCAGCAGAGACGGACAGGCTTCCTACGAGCAGTACTTC. Amino acids: CASRDGQASYEQYF.